This T cell receptor beta chain came from a study of neurological immune-mediated disorders. TCRdb re-analysed the 5' RACE reads in MiXCR, keeping a single row per CDR3 protein. The sample shows about 21,000 distinct CDR3 sequences, roughly 15% of them seen only once. This clonotype was counted at least ten times. This CDR3 contains 15 residues. Germline V gene lookup returns CDR1 SGHVS and CDR2 FNYEAQ. V lost 5 bases and J 10 bases, leaving 21 bases between the germline ends. Sequenced sample: PBMCs. The chain has TRBV7-6 and TRBJ2-1, with D tentatively TRBD2 (6 bases). The TCR was taken from a female donor with HTLV-1-associated myelopathy (HAM/TSP). The CDR3 loop is CASSQRVSSELEQFF. CDR3 DNA: TGTGCCAGCAGCCAGAGGGTCTCTAGCGAGTTAGAGCAGTTCTTC.